The rows below give T cell receptor beta chains drawn from one sample of a study of Graves' ophthalmopathy and Graves' hyperthyroidism. TCRdb reprocessed the multiplex PCR reads via MiXCR and lists one record per CDR3 protein. The sample holds around 670,000 distinct CDR3 sequences, roughly two fifths seen once. The sequencing sample was made of peripheral blood. All receptors come from an adult man with Graves' ophthalmopathy. The conserved cysteine and the conserved F or W are not part of the CDR3 here. The size of a clone is reported for some rows only, either as once, few or many, or as a class for expanded clones.

abundance	v_gene	CDR3aa
many	TRBV14	ASSQAELRTEAF
many	TRBV7-2	ASSFRDIGTQY
few	TRBV5-1	ASSKGPGGATYEQY
.	TRBV25-1	ASSLRDTGSGNTIY
many	TRBV20-1	SSLVTTYYGYT
few	TRBV6-4	ASLNTRGSPLH
.	TRBV20-1	SADRLAYEQY
few	TRBV29-1	SVEGQTTQY
many	TRBV19	ASSGENQPQH
many	TRBV29-1	SVVFATSGHYT
many	TRBV7-2	ASSVETGSTEAF
.	TRBV6-4	ASSYSESSGANVLT
many	TRBV29-1	SVKLAGTYEQY
.	TRBV13	ASSLSRQPEAF
.	TRBV29-1	LVGREETQY
many	TRBV14	ASSQAFGGRGEQY
.	TRBV20-1	SARDVGGGDNEQY
many	TRBV19	ASSDSQTYEQY
.	TRBV25-1	ASTNLPTGELF
.	TRBV25-1	ASSEFGAEGGYT
many	TRBV10-2	ATATGVYSNQPQH
many	TRBV29-1	SVEEWQRETQY
.	TRBV20-1	SAHGRGAGGNTIY
many	TRBV2	ASSEMTEAF
.	TRBV7-9	ASSLAVPDLNTGELF
few	TRBV10-2	ASSDQGEQY
many	TRBV2	ASSVTGRNSPLH
.	TRBV7-9	ASTRTGAYEQN